This T cell receptor (beta chain) derives from a study of T cells after posttransplantation cyclophosphamide. Method: immunoSEQ multiplex PCR; TCRdb's copy keeps in-frame clones and lacks some. This sample has about 2,300 clones and no singletons, with roughly 24% in the ten largest. General study results and limits: TRB clonality was highly associated with recipient CMV seropositivity and reactivation.

Treatment was busulfan-fludarabine conditioning, a marrow graft, and cyclophosphamide on days +3 and +4. The table lists this clone with many counts. Its matching antigen is unknown. Germline CDR1 reads SEHNR; CDR2 reads FQNEAQ (reference sequence). V was clipped by 5 bases and J by 2 bases; unmatched bases: 9. There are 15 residues in the CDR3. This receptor was identified in a female patient between 55 and 75 years old who received an allogeneic stem cell transplant from an unrelated donor, was CMV-positive, and had acute GVHD only. Some of the T cells may derive from the graft donor. The chain recombines TRBV7-9 with TRBJ2-7; TRBD2 matches 7 bases. This material consisted of PBMCs, taken after an allogeneic stem cell transplant with post-transplant cyclophosphamide. The CDR3 region has the DNA TGTGCCAGCAGCCTAGAGTGGACTAGTACCTACGAGCAGTACTTC. Its translation is CASSLEWTSTYEQYF.